This T cell receptor (beta chain) appears in the sequencing data of a study of T-cell memory formation after mild COVID-19. The germline V gene encodes CDR1 SGHRS and CDR2 YFSETQ. V shed 1 base and J shed 1 base, with 11 bases lying between them. The CDR3 has 15 residues. For this clonotype: Antigen unknown.

TCRdb ran MiXCR on the 5' RACE reads and lists one entry per CDR3 protein. The data hold 580,000 or so distinct CDR3 sequences, with 17% observed a single time. Study-wide results and caveats: In second-wave clones peaking day 37, SARS-CoV-2 specificity remained unconfirmed. Pre-infection memory already had some responding clones, implying cross-reactive memory joined.

The sequence was collected from an adult woman who had mild COVID-19 (a few samples of this study predate the infection). Cell type and time point are not known. V is TRBV5-1 and J is TRBJ1-1, with a tentative D call TRBD1 (5 bases). Sequenced material: PBMCs or a T cell subset sorted from them (not recorded which). The CDR3 loop reads CASSLPQGTNTEAFF. The CDR3 bases are TGCGCCAGCAGCTTGCCCCAGGGAACGAACACTGAAGCTTTCTTT. Full variable domain (rest looked up from reference TRBV5-1 and TRBJ1-1): KAGVTQTPRYLIKTRGQQVTLSCSPISGHRSVSWYQQTPGQGLQFLFEYFSETQRNKGNFPGRFSGRQFSNSRSEMNVSTLELGDSALYLCASSLPQGTNTEAFFGQGTRLTVV.